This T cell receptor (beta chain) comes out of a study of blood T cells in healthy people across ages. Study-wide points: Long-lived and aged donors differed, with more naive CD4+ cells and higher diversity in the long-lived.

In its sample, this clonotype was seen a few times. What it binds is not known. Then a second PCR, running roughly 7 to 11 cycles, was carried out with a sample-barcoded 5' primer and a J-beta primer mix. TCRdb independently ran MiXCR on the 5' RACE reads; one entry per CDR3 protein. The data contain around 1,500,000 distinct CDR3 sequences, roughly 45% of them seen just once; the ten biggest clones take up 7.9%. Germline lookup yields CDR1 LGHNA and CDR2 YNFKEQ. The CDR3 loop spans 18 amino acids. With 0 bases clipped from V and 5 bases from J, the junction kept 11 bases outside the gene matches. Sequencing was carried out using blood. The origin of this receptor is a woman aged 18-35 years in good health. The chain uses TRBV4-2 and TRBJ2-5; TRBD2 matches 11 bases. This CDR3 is CASSQEIPGLAGRETQYF. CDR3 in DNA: TGTGCCAGCAGCCAAGAAATTCCCGGACTAGCGGGTCGGGAGACCCAGTACTTC.